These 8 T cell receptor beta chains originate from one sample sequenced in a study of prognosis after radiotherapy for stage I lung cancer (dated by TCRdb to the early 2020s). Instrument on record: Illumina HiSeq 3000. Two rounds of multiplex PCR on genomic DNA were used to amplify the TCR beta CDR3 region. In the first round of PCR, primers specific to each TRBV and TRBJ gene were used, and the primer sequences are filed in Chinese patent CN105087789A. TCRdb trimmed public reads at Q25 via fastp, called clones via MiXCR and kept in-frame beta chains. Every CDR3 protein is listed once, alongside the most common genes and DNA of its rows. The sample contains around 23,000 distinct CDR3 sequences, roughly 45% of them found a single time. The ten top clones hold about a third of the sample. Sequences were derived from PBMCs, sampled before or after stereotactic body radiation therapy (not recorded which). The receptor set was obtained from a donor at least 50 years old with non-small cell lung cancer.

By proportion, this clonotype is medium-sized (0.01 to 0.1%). Written as DNA, the CDR3 is TGTGCCAGCAGTTTAAGGGCGGGGGGGGCCTGGGCGCAGTATTTT. It specifies CASSLRAGGAWAQYF. V is TRBV27 and J is TRBJ2-3; 9 nucleotides align to TRBD2. V gave up 2 bases and J gave up 10 bases; unmatched junction bases: 10. From germline, CDR1 is MNHEY and CDR2 SMNVEV (reference sequence). The CDR3 loop spans 15 amino acids.

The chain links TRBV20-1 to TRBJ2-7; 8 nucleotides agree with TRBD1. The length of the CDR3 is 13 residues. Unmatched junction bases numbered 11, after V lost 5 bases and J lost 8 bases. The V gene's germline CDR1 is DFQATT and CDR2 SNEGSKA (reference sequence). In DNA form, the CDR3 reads TGCAGTGCTTTACCGGGACAGGTGGAGCAGCAGTACTTC. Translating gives CSALPGQVEQQYF.

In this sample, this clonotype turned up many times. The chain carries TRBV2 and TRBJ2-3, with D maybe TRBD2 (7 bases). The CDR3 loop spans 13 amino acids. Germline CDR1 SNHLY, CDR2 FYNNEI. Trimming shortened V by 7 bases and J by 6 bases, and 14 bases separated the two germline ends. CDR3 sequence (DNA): TGTGCCAGCAATCAGGGGAGGGAGGATACGCAGTATTTT. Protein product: CASNQGREDTQYF.

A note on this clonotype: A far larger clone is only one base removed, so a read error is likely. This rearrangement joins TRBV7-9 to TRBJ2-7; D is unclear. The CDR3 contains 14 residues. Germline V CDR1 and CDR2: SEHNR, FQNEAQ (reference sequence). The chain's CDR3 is CASKLELNHYDQYF. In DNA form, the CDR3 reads TGTGCCAGCAAATTGGAGCTAAACCACTACGATCAGTACTTC.

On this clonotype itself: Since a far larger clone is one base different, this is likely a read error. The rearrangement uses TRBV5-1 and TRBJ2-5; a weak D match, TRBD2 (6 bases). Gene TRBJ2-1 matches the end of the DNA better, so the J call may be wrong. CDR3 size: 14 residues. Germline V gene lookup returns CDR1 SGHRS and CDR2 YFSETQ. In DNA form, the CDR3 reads TGCGCCAGCATCCGCGGCGAGAGCGGGAATGAGCAGTTCTTC. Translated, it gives CASIRGESGNEQFF.

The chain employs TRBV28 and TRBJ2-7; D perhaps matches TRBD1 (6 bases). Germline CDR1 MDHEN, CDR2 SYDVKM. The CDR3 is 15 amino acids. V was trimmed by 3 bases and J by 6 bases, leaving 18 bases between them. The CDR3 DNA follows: TGTGCCAGCAGTTTCCCAGCACAGGGTTCTGGCGAGCAGTACTTC. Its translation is CASSFPAQGSGEQYF.

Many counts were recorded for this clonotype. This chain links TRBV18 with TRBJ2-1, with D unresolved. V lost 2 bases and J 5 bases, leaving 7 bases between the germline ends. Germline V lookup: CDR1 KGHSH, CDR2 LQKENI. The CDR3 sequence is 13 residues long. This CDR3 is CASSPSRNNEQFF. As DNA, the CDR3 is TGTGCCAGCTCACCAAGCAGGAACAATGAGCAGTTCTTC. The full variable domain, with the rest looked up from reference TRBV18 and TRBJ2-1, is NAGVMQNPRHLVRRRGQEARLRCSPMKGHSHVYWYRQLPEEGLKFMVYLQKENIIDESGMPKERFSAEFPKEGPSILRIQQVVRGDSAAYFCASSPSRNNEQFFGPGTRLTVL.

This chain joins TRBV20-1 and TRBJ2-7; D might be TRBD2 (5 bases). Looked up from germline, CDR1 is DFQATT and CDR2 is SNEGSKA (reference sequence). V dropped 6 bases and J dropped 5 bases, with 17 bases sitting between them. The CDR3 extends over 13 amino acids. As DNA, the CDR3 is TGCAGTGCGAAAGAACGTAGCGCGAACGAGCAGTACTTC. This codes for CSAKERSANEQYF.